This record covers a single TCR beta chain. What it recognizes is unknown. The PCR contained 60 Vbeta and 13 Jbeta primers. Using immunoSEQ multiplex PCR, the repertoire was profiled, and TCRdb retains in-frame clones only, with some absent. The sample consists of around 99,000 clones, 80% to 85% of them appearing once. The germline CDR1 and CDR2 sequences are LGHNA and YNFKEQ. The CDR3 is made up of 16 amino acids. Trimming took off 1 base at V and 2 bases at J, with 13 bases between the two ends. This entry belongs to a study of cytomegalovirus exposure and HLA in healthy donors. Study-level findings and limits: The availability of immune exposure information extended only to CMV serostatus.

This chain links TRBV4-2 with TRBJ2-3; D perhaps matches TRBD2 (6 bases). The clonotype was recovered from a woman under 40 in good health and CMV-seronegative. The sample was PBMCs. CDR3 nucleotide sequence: TGTGCCAGCAGCCAAGTGAGGGAGGTGAACACAGATACGCAGTATTTT. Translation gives CASSQVREVNTDTQYF.